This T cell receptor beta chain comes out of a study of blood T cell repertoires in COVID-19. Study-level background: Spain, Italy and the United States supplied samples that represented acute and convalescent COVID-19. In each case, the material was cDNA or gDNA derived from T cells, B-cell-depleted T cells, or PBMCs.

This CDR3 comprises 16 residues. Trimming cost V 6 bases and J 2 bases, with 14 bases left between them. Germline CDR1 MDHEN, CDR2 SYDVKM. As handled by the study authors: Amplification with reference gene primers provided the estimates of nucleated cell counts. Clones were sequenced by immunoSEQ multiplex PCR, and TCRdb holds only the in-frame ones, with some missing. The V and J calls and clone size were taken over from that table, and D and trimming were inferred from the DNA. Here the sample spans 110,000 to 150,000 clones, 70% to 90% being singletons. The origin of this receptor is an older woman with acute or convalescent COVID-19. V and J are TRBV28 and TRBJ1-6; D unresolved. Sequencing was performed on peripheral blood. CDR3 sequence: CASRLNRGTYNSPLHF. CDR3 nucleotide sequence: TGTGCCAGCAGACTCAATCGCGGGACCTATAATTCACCCCTCCACTTT.